In this sample, the clone carrying this T cell receptor (beta chain) turned up many times. Germline V lookup: CDR1 SGHVS, CDR2 FQNEAQ. J lost 6 bases, V lost 4 bases, and 15 bases had no gene match. This CDR3 has 16 residues. Amplification of TCR beta CDR3 regions used RNA as the template. The HTBI primer set drove a first-round RT-PCR of the TCR CDR3. Each CDR3 protein is one row after TCRdb ran MiXCR on the multiplex PCR reads. The repertoire holds hundreds of thousands of distinct CDR3 sequences, with around 20% as singletons. It was uncontrolled infection, other autoimmune disease, pregnancy or lactation that excluded patients. This entry comes from a study of T cells in Graves' hyperthyroidism and ophthalmopathy.

The sample comprised blood. The receptor comes from a man aged 35 to 55 with Graves' ophthalmopathy. V gene TRBV7-8 combines with J gene TRBJ2-7, with 7 positions matching TRBD1. DNA for the CDR3: TGTGCCAGCAGCTCCTTTACCCCCGGGACAGAGGGCGAGCAGTACTTC. It specifies CASSSFTPGTEGEQYF. The full variable domain, in which reference TRBV7-8 and TRBJ2-7 provide the parts outside the CDR3, is GAGVSQSPRYKVAKRGQDVALRCDPISGHVSLFWYQQALGQGPEFLTYFQNEAQLDKSGLPSDRFFAERPEGSVSTLKIQRTQQEDSAVYLCASSSFTPGTEGEQYFGPGTRLTVT.